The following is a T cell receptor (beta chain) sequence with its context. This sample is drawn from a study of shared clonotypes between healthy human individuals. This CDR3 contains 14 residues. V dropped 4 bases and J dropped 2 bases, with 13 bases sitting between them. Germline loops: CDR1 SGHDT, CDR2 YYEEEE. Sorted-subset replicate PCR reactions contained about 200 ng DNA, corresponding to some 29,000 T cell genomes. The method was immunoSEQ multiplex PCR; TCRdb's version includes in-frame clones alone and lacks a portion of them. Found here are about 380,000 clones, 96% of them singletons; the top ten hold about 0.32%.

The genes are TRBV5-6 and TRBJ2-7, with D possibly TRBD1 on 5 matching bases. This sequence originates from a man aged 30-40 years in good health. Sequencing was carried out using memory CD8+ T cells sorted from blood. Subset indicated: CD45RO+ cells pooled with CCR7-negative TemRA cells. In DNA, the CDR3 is TGTGCCAGCAGCGCCGCTAGGGGTCCCTACGAGCAGTACTTC. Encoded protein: CASSAARGPYEQYF.